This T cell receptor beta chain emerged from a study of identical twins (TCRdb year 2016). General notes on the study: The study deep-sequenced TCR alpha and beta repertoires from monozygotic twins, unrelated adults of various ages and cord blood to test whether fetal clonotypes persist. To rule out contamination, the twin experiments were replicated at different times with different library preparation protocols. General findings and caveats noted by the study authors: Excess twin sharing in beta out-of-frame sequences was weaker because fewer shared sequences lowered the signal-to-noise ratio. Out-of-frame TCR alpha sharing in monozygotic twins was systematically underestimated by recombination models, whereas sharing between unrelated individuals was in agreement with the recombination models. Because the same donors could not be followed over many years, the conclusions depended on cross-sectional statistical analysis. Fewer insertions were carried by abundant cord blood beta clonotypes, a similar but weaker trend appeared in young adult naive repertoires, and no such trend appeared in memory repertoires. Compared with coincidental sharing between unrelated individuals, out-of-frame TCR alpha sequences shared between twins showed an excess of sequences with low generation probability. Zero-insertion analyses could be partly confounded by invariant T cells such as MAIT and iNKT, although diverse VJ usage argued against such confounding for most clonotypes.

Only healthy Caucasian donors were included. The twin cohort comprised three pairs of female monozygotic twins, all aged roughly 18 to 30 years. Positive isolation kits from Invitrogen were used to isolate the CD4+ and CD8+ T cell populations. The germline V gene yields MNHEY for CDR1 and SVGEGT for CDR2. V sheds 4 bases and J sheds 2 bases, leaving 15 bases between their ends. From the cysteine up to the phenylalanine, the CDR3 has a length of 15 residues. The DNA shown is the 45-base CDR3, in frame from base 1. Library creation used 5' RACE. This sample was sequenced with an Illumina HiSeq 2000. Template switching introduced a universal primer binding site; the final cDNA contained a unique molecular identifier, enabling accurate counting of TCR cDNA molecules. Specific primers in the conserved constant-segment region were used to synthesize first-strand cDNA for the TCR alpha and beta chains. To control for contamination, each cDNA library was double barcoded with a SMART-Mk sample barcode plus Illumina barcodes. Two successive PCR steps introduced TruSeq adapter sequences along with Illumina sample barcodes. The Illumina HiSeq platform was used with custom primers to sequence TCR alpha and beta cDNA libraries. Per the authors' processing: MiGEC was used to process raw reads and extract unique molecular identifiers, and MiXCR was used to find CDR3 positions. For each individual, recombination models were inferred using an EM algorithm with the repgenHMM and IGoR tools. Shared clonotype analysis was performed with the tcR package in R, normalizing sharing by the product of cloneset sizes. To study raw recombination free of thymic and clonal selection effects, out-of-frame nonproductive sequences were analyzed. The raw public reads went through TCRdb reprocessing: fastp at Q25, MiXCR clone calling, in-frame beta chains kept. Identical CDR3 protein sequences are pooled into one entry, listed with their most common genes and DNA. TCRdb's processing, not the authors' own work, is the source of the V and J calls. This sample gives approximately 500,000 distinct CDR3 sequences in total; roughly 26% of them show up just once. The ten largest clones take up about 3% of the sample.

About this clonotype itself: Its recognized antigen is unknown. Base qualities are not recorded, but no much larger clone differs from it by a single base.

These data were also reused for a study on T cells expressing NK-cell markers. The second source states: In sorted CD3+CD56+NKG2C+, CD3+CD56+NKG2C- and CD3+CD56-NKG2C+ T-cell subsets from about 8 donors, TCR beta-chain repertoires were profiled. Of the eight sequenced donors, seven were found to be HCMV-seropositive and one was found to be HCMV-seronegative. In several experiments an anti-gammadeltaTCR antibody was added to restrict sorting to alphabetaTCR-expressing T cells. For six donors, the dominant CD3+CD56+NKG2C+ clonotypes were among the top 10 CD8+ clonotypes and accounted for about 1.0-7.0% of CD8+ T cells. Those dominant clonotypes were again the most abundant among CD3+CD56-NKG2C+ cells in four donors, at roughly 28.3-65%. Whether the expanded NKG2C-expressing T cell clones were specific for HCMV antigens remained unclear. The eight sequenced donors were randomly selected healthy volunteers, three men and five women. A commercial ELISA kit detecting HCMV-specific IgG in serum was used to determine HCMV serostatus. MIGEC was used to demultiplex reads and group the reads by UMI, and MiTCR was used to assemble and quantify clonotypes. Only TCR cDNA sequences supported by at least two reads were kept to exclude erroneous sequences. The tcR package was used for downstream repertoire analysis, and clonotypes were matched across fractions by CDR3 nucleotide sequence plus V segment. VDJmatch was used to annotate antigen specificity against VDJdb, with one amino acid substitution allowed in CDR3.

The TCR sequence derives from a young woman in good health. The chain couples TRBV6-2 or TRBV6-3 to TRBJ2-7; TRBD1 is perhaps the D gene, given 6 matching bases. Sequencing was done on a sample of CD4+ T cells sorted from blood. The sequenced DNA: TGTGCCAGCAGTTCGGGAAGGGGGTCTCCCTACGAGCAGTACTTC. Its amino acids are CASSSGRGSPYEQYF.